A single sample gave rise to the 26 T cell receptor beta chains below, sequenced in a study of human T cells and chemical hapten exposure. TCRdb independently ran MiXCR on the RACE reads; one entry per CDR3 protein. The table includes about 85,000 distinct CDR3 sequences, over 6.5% detected once. The time point here: pre-sensitization, week 0. This sample's treatment: therapeutic diphenylcyclopropenone sensitization with weekly scalp DPC. Here the sequenced sample was whole blood, taken in connection with sensitization to the hapten diphenylcyclopropenone (DPC). Every receptor here comes from a man aged 35 to 55 with alopecia areata. Some clones in this sample may be carry-over from other donors' samples.

The chain uses TRBV20-1 and TRBJ1-4; a weak D match, TRBD1 (5 bases). CDR1 is DFQATT, CDR2 SNEGSKA, per germline (reference sequence). Trimming pared 5 bases from V and 7 bases from J, leaving 11 bases between. This CDR3 spans 12 amino acids. The CDR3 loop is CSAAYRGEKLFF. The CDR3 region has the DNA TGCAGTGCTGCTTATAGGGGTGAAAAACTGTTTTTT.

At least ten counts were recorded for this clonotype. The chain recombines TRBV29-1 with TRBJ2-6, with D tentatively TRBD1 (6 bases). The CDR3 is 14 residues long. Deletions cut 6 bases from V and 4 bases from J, with 13 bases between. The germline V gene encodes CDR1 SQVTM and CDR2 ANQGSEA. The CDR3 reads CSVHQGTGANVLTF. CDR3 in DNA: TGCAGCGTGCACCAGGGGACCGGGGCCAACGTCCTGACTTTC.

This clonotype came up many times. The chain uses TRBV5-1 and TRBJ2-3; 7 bases are shared with TRBD2. CDR1 and CDR2 (germline): SGHRS, YFSETQ. The CDR3 sequence is 14 residues long. V shed 0 bases and J 4 bases; nucleotides not matched to a gene: 2. CDR3 bases: TGCGCCAGCAGCTTGGCTGCGGGGGCAGATACGCAGTATTTT. Translation: CASSLAAGADTQYF.

The chain couples TRBV3-1 to TRBJ1-2; D unclear. Trimming removed 5 bases at V and 4 bases at J, with 11 bases between. CDR3 length equals 13 residues. Germline assignment: CDR1 LGHDT and CDR2 YNNKEL (reference sequence). CDR3 DNA sequence: TGTGCCAGCAGCGAGCTGGCAGGCTATGGCTACACCTTC. Protein sequence: CASSELAGYGYTF.

The chain is built from TRBV7-3 and TRBJ1-1; no clear D gene. CDR3 length: 13 residues. Trimming pared 4 bases from V and 6 bases from J, leaving 12 bases between. Germline V gives CDR1 SGHTA, CDR2 FQGTGA. CDR3 region: CASSSQGDPEAFF. CDR3 nucleotides: TGTGCCAGCAGCTCACAAGGTGACCCTGAAGCTTTCTTT.

This clonotype was seen many times. The chain is built from TRBV7-9 and TRBJ1-1, with 7 bases identical to TRBD1. The CDR3 spans 13 residues. V was clipped by 3 bases and J by 5 bases; unmatched bases: 3. Germline V lookup: CDR1 SEHNR, CDR2 FQNEAQ (reference sequence). Here the CDR3 DNA reads TGTGCCAGCAGCTTGGAGGGACAGACTGAAGCTTTCTTT. This codes for CASSLEGQTEAFF.

This clonotype has just a few counts. The V gene is TRBV12-3 or TRBV12-4, the J gene TRBJ1-2, with 10 positions matching TRBD1. The CDR3 sequence is 13 residues long. V lost 6 bases, J lost 5 bases, and 3 bases stayed unmatched. The CDR3, as DNA: TGTGCCAGCAGGACAGGGGGCAAGTATGGCTACACCTTC. Residues: CASRTGGKYGYTF.

In its sample, this clonotype was seen a few times. DNA of the CDR3: TGTGCCAGCAGTTTCCCGTCCGGGGACGTCGGTGGGGTTCAACTGTTTTTT. Translation: CASSFPSGDVGGVQLFF. The chain has TRBV6-6 and TRBJ1-4; the D gene is possibly TRBD1 (5 bases). The CDR3 is made up of 17 amino acids. The germline V gene has CDR1 MNHNY and CDR2 SVGAGI (reference sequence). V was shortened by 4 bases and J by 12 bases, with 27 bases between the two germline ends.

V is TRBV5-1 and J is TRBJ2-7, with 11 nucleotides matching TRBD2. Trimming at V came to 0 bases and at J to 5 bases, leaving 7 bases not matched to a gene. Germline V lookup: CDR1 SGHRS, CDR2 YFSETQ. The CDR3 consists of 16 residues. The CDR3 region is CASSLAFTSGGNEQYF. The CDR3 bases are TGCGCCAGCAGCTTGGCCTTTACTAGCGGGGGAAACGAGCAGTACTTC.

This chain links TRBV28 with TRBJ1-1; 7 bases agree with TRBD1. Germline trimming cut 6 bases from V and 1 base from J; bases unmatched to any gene: 5. Looked up from germline, CDR1 is MDHEN and CDR2 is SYDVKM. The CDR3 length is 14 residues. The CDR3 DNA reads as TGTGCCAGCAGCACAGGGGCCCAGAACACTGAAGCTTTCTTT. Protein product: CASSTGAQNTEAFF.

Many counts were recorded for this clonotype. The junction departs from the called germline gene at one end, perhaps through a read error. This chain links TRBV29-1 with TRBJ2-3; D possibly uses TRBD1 or TRBD2 (5 bases each). CDR3 length equals 15 residues. Germline V gene data show CDR1 as SQVTM and CDR2 as ANQGSEA. The CDR3 nucleotides are TGCTGCGTCGCCGGGACCGATAGCGACACAGATACGCAGTATTTT. Its protein is CCVAGTDSDTDTQYF.

This clonotype has a handful of counts. The rearrangement links TRBV20-1 to TRBJ1-1; 7 bases are a match to TRBD1. The CDR3 is 11 amino acids. The J segment lost 8 bases and the V segment lost 6 bases, leaving 6 bases of the junction unmatched. Germline V lookup: CDR1 DFQATT, CDR2 SNEGSKA (reference sequence). CDR3 residues: CSARGGREAFF. In nucleotides, the CDR3 is TGCAGTGCCAGGGGGGGGCGGGAAGCTTTCTTT.

The sample holds many counts of this clonotype. The rearrangement links TRBV10-3 to TRBJ2-7; D unclear. V lost 1 base to trimming and J lost 1 base, with 5 bases between them. Germline V lookup: CDR1 ENHRY, CDR2 SYGVKD. The CDR3 contains 13 residues. The CDR3 DNA reads as TGTGCCATCAGTGAGTATAGGTCCTACGAGCAGTACTTC. It translates to CAISEYRSYEQYF.

This clonotype has only a few counts. The chain recombines TRBV6-1 with TRBJ2-5, with D unclear. The CDR3 runs to 15 residues. Trimming cost V 2 bases and J 5 bases, with 15 bases left between them. The germline V gene has CDR1 MNHNS and CDR2 SASEGT. DNA of the CDR3: TGTGCCAGCAGTGAACACCTGACCAGCTCGGAGACCCAGTACTTC. Protein: CASSEHLTSSETQYF.

Worth noting for this clonotype: This could be a read error, since a much larger clone is one nucleotide away. This chain uses TRBV20-1 with TRBJ2-1, with TRBD2 identical over 7 bases. The CDR3 spans 11 residues. Per germline, CDR1 DFQATT and CDR2 SNEGSKA (reference sequence). The CDR3 bases are TGCATTGCTAGAGTCGGCGGGAGTCAGTTCTTC. Translating gives CIARVGGSQFF.

The rearrangement joins TRBV3-1 to TRBJ1-1, with a weak D call TRBD1 (6 bases). Deletions cut 2 bases from V and 3 bases from J, with 19 bases between. Per the germline V gene, CDR1 is LGHDT and CDR2 is YNNKEL (reference sequence). The CDR3 sequence is 17 residues long. The DNA for the CDR3 is TGTGCCAGCAGCCAACCCCGGACAGCGCTATGGGACACTGAAGCTTTCTTT. As protein: CASSQPRTALWDTEAFF. Together with reference TRBV3-1 and TRBJ1-1, the CDR3 gives the full variable domain: DTAVSQTPKYLVTQMGNDKSIKCEQNLGHDTMYWYKQDSKKFLKIMFSYNNKELIINETVPNRFSPKSPDKAHLNLHINSLELGDSAVYFCASSQPRTALWDTEAFFGQGTRLTVV.

This clonotype was seen at least ten times. One junction end disagrees with the germline gene, perhaps due to a read error. The chain uses TRBV7-7 and TRBJ2-2; D is unresolved. The CDR3 has 14 residues. Germline V gives CDR1 SSHAT, CDR2 FNYEAQ (reference sequence). The DNA of the CDR3 is TGTGCTAGCAGCAAGACACCGAACACCGGGGAGCTGTTTTTT. Protein product: CASSKTPNTGELFF. The complete variable domain, with remaining parts taken from reference TRBV7-7 and TRBJ2-2, reads GAGVSQSPRYKVTKRGQDVTLRCDPISSHATLYWYQQALGQGPEFLTYFNYEAQPDKSGLPSDRFSAERPEGSISTLTIQRTEQRDSAMYRCASSKTPNTGELFFGEGSRLTVL.

V and J are TRBV6-2 or TRBV6-3 and TRBJ2-1, with 7 bases fitting TRBD2. The CDR3 length is 16 residues. Germline-derived CDR1 and CDR2 are MNHEY and SVGEGT. The J segment lost 0 bases and the V segment lost 3 bases, leaving 5 bases of the junction unmatched. The CDR3 sequence is CASSYGASGSYNEQFF. In DNA form, the CDR3 reads TGTGCCAGCAGTTATGGAGCTAGCGGCTCCTACAATGAGCAGTTCTTC.

The sample holds a few counts of this clonotype. V usage is TRBV5-6 and J usage is TRBJ2-1; 10 bases are shared with TRBD2. The V segment lost 7 bases and the J segment 8 bases; nucleotides outside the gene matches: 9. Germline V gene data show CDR1 as SGHDT and CDR2 as YYEEEE. The CDR3 totals 14 residues. The CDR3 nucleotides are TGTGCCAGCCTTCGGCTAGCGGGAGTTTATGAGCAGTTCTTC. Translation: CASLRLAGVYEQFF.

The gene calls are TRBV2 and TRBJ2-6; unclear D gene. Looked up from germline, CDR1 is SNHLY and CDR2 is FYNNEI. The CDR3 is 16 amino acids. Deletions cut 5 bases from V and 1 base from J, with 12 bases between. CDR3 sequence (DNA): TGTGCCAGCAGTCAGGTATCCTCATCTGGGGCCAACGTCCTGACTTTC. It codes for CASSQVSSSGANVLTF.

This clonotype was counted many times. J is TRBJ2-5 and V is TRBV29-1, with D possibly being TRBD1 or TRBD2 (5 bases each). The ends were cut back, 4 bases at V and 5 bases at J, with 17 bases in the middle. Germline V lookup: CDR1 SQVTM, CDR2 ANQGSEA. This CDR3 comprises 14 residues. CDR3 in DNA: TGCAGCGTTGGGGACGCCACCTCCGGGGAGACCCAGTACTTC. It translates to CSVGDATSGETQYF.

This clonotype was counted at least ten times. The chain uses TRBV6-5 and TRBJ2-7, with no clear D. This CDR3 spans 11 amino acids. V was trimmed by 4 bases and J by 3 bases, leaving 4 bases between them. Looked up from germline, CDR1 is MNHEY and CDR2 is SVGAGI. The CDR3 bases are TGTGCCAGCAGTTTCAGCTACGAGCAGTACTTC. Protein: CASSFSYEQYF.

This clonotype was seen only a few times. The rearrangement links TRBV28 to TRBJ2-7; D call uncertain. Per the germline V gene, CDR1 is MDHEN and CDR2 is SYDVKM. The CDR3 is 13 amino acids. Trimming took off 6 bases at V and 0 bases at J, with 9 bases between the two ends. Here the CDR3 reads CASSDRISYEQYF. For the CDR3, the DNA is TGTGCCAGCAGCGACCGGATCTCCTACGAGCAGTACTTC.

This clonotype was counted ten times or more. The chain uses TRBV12-3 or TRBV12-4 and TRBJ2-7, with D maybe TRBD1 (6 bases). This CDR3 is 14 amino acids long. Between the trimmed V and J ends, which lost 4 bases and 6 bases, there was a span of 16 bases. CDR3 protein: CASSSSSGAGEQYV. The CDR3, as DNA: TGTGCCAGCAGTTCAAGCTCAGGGGCCGGCGAGCAGTACGTC.

The chain carries TRBV12-3 or TRBV12-4 and TRBJ2-5; D not certain. This CDR3 comprises 14 residues. The ends were cut back, 3 bases at V and 5 bases at J, with 13 bases in the middle. In DNA, the CDR3 is TGTGCCAGCAGTTTGTCCCCAGGAAGCGAGACCCAGTACTTC. Protein sequence: CASSLSPGSETQYF.

There are a few counts of this clonotype. The chain is built from TRBV5-1 and TRBJ2-1; 12 nucleotides line up with TRBD1. This CDR3 spans 14 amino acids. In germline, CDR1 is SGHRS, CDR2 YFSETQ. Germline trimming cut 4 bases from V and 9 bases from J; bases unmatched to any gene: 5. The CDR3 reads CASSPGQGASEQFF. CDR3 bases: TGCGCCAGCAGCCCGGGACAGGGGGCTTCTGAGCAGTTCTTC.